This T cell receptor beta chain was obtained from a study of HIV-infected patients and healthy controls. Study conclusions and caveats: Apparent post-therapy Gini recovery among HIV-infected patients was not reproduced with size-matched repertoires. MAIT alpha-chain CDR3s were frequent in healthy controls, depleted in HIV+.

The repertoire came from unfractionated whole blood and reflected all unsorted peripheral T cells. This CDR3 comprises 11 residues. The germline V gene has CDR1 DFQATT and CDR2 SNEGSKA (reference sequence). This clonotype came up a few times. The antigen remains undetermined. One end of the junction fails to match germline, which may point to a read error. Alpha and beta constant-region primers primed reverse transcription of about 500 ng RNA. Using multiplexing indices, alpha and beta chain libraries were generated apart by chain-specific third strand synthesis. A 12-nucleotide barcode per molecule came from two concatenated random hexamers added pre-amplification. Via MiXCR, TCRdb re-called the 5' RACE reads, giving one row per CDR3 protein. The sample lists some 10,000 distinct CDR3 sequences; about 10% were seen once.

The sequence was obtained from an adult with HIV infection. The rearrangement joins TRBV20-1 to TRBJ2-7, with D perhaps TRBD1 (6 bases). The input for sequencing was blood, taken before antiretroviral therapy. CDR3 region: CSARVGQTKIF. As DNA, the CDR3 is TGCAGTGCTAGGGTTGGACAGACGAAGATCTTC.